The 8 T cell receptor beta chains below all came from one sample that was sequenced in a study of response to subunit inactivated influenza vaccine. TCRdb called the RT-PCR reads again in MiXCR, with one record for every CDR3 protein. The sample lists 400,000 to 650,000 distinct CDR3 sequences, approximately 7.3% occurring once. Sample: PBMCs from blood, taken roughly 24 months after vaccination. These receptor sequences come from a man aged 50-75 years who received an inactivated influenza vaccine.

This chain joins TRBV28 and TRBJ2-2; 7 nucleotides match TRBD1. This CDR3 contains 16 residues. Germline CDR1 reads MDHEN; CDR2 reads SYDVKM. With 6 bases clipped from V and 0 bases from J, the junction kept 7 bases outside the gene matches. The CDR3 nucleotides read TGTGCCAGCAGCCCCGAGACAGGGACGAACACCGGGGAGCTGTTTTTT. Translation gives CASSPETGTNTGELFF. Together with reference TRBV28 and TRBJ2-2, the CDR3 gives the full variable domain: DVKVTQSSRYLVKRTGEKVFLECVQDMDHENMFWYRQDPGLGLRLIYFSYDVKMKEKGDIPEGYSVSREKKERFSLILESASTNQTSMYLCASSPETGTNTGELFFGEGSRLTVL.

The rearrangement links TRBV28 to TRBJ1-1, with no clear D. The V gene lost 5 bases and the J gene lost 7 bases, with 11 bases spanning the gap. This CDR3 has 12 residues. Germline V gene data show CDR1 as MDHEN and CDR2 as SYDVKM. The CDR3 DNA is TGTGCCAGCAGTCGGAGTCGGATTGAAGCTTTCTTT. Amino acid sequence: CASSRSRIEAFF. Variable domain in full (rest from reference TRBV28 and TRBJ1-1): DVKVTQSSRYLVKRTGEKVFLECVQDMDHENMFWYRQDPGLGLRLIYFSYDVKMKEKGDIPEGYSVSREKKERFSLILESASTNQTSMYLCASSRSRIEAFFGQGTRLTVV.

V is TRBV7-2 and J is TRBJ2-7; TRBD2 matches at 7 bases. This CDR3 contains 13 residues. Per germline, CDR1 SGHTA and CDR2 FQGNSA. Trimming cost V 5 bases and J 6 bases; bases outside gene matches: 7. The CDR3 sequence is CASSPWEGSEQYF. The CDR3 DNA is TGTGCCAGCAGCCCGTGGGAGGGATCCGAGCAGTACTTC.

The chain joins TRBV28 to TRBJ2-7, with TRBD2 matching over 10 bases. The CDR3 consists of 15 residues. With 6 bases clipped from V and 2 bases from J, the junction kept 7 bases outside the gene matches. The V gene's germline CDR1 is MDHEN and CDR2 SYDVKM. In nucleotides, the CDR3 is TGTGCCAGCAGGCCCGGGACTAGCGAAACCTACGAGCAGTACTTC. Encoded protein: CASRPGTSETYEQYF.

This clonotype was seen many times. Written as DNA, the CDR3 is TGCAGTGGGCTAGGTTTTAGCGGGAGCCCAGATACGCAGTATTTT. This gives the protein CSGLGFSGSPDTQYF. The chain carries TRBV20-1 and TRBJ2-3; 9 bases match TRBD2. J gave up 4 bases and V 7 bases, and 12 bases lay outside the gene matches. The CDR3 is 15 amino acids. Per germline, CDR1 DFQATT and CDR2 SNEGSKA (reference sequence).

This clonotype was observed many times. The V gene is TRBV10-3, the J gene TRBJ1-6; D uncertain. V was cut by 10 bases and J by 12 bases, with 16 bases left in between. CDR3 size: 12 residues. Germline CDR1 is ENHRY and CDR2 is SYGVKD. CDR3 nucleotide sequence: TGTGCCACCCGCATGGGGAGTGAACCCCTCCACTTT. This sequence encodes CATRMGSEPLHF.

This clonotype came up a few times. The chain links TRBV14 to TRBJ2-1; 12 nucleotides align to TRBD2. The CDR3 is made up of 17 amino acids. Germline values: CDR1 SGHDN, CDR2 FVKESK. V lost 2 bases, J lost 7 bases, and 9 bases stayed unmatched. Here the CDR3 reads CASSQILAGGPWNEQFF. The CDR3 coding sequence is TGTGCCAGCAGCCAAATCCTAGCGGGAGGGCCCTGGAATGAGCAGTTCTTC.

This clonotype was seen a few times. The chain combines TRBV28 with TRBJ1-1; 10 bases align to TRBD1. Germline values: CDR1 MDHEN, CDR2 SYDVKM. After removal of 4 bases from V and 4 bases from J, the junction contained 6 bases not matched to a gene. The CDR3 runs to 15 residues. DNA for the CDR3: TGTGCCAGCAGTTATCTCCGGGACAGGGGCACTGAAGCTTTCTTT. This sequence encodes CASSYLRDRGTEAFF.